These 2 T cell receptor beta chains originate from one sample sequenced in a study of T cell responses to AZD1222 COVID-19 vaccine. The repertoire was sequenced with immunoSEQ multiplex PCR; TCRdb's copy has only in-frame clones and lacks some. This sample has approximately 130,000 clones, with roughly nine tenths found just once. Specimen: peripheral blood, collected on day 0 of AZD1222 vaccination. These receptors were taken from an adult in good health.

Written as DNA, the CDR3 is TGTGCCAGCAGCCAAGAAAGAGTACTAGCGGGAGGGTCGGGAAACATTCAGTACTTC. Protein: CASSQERVLAGGSGNIQYF. The V and J genes are TRBV3-1 (or the pseudogene TRBV3-2) and TRBJ2-4; 13 bases line up with TRBD2. The ends lost 0 bases at V and 6 bases at J; junction bases unmatched: 11. The CDR3 is 19 amino acids. Germline assignment: CDR1 LGHDT and CDR2 YNNKEL (reference sequence).

The rearrangement joins TRBV6-5 to TRBJ1-2; D unresolved. The CDR3 totals 13 residues. Germline V CDR1 and CDR2: MNHEY, SVGAGI. The V gene lost 6 bases and the J gene lost 2 bases, with 10 bases spanning the gap. CDR3 in amino acids: CASRRAGNYGYTF. The DNA of the CDR3 is TGTGCCAGCAGGAGGGCGGGGAACTATGGCTACACCTTC.